Listed below are T cell receptor beta chains from one sample, sequenced in a study of blood T cell repertoires in COVID-19. Generated by immunoSEQ multiplex PCR, the TCRdb table keeps only in-frame clones and is missing some. Among roughly 40,000 clones listed, around 87% were seen once. Specimen: peripheral blood. Receptor source: a man in his fifties or sixties with active COVID-19. Both conserved end residues are part of each CDR3. A D gene is named only where the DNA matches it firmly. Clone sizes are given selectively: once, few, many, or a class where the clone is expanded.

d_gene	v_gene	abundance	j_gene	CDR3nt	CDR3aa
.	TRBV19	.	TRBJ1-2	TGTGCCAGTAGTCTACAGGGAGAGGGCTACACCTTC	CASSLQGEGYTF
TRBD1	TRBV2	.	TRBJ1-2	TGTGCCAGCAGTGGGGGGACAGGGGGCTATGGCTACACCTTC	CASSGGTGGYGYTF
.	TRBV6-5	.	TRBJ2-2	TGTGCCAGCAGTTACGATTTGGGGCAGAACACCGGGGAGCTGTTTTTT	CASSYDLGQNTGELFF
TRBD1	TRBV27	.	TRBJ1-2	TGTGCCAGCAGGCCCACCCTTAACAGGGGGGATGGCTACACCTTC	CASRPTLNRGDGYTF
TRBD1	TRBV18	.	TRBJ2-6	TGTGCCAGCTCAGGACAGGGGTTTAGCTCTGGGGCCAACGTCCTGACTTTC	CASSGQGFSSGANVLTF
.	TRBV10-3	.	TRBJ2-7	TGTGCCACTGCGGACACCTACGAGCAGTACTTC	CATADTYEQYF
TRBD2	TRBV14	.	TRBJ2-7	TGTGCCAGCAGCCAACGGACTAGCGGGGCTGCCGAGCAGTACTTC	CASSQRTSGAAEQYF
.	TRBV19	.	TRBJ2-1	TGTGCCAGTAGTATAGATGCCCAGCGGGCCTACAATGAGCAGTTCTTC	CASSIDAQRAYNEQFF
TRBD1	TRBV10-3	.	TRBJ1-1	TGTGCCATCAGTGCGGGTCACAGGGGGGGAACTGAAGCTTTCTTT	CAISAGHRGGTEAFF
TRBD1	TRBV20-1	.	TRBJ2-5	TGCAGTGCCAGGGACAGGAAGACCCAGTACTTC	CSARDRKTQYF
.	TRBV7-8	once	TRBJ1-6	TGTGCCAGCTGTATTAACAGGGAATCACCCCTCCACTTT	CASCINRESPLHF
TRBD1	TRBV18	once	TRBJ2-5	TGTGCCAGCTCGCTTATTCCGGGACAGGGTGCAGAGACCCAGTACTTC	CASSLIPGQGAETQYF
TRBD1	TRBV6-6	.	TRBJ1-2	TGTGCCAGCAGCCTACAGGGGGCTTATGGCTACACCTTC	CASSLQGAYGYTF
TRBD2	TRBV4-2	.	TRBJ2-7	TGTGCCAGCAGCCAAGAGCAAGGGGAGGGGTACGAGCAGTACTTC	CASSQEQGEGYEQYF
.	TRBV9	.	TRBJ2-1	TGTGCCAGCAGCCCCTCCCAGGGCCGATACAATGAGCAGTTCTTC	CASSPSQGRYNEQFF
.	TRBV7-9	few	TRBJ1-1	TGTGCCAGCAGCCCCGACACGGCCGAAGCTTTCTTT	CASSPDTAEAFF
.	TRBV18	.	TRBJ1-5	TGTGCCAGCTCCCAGGTTAGCAATCAGCCCCAGCATTTT	CASSQVSNQPQHF
.	TRBV7-9	few	TRBJ2-7	TGTGCCAGCGGGGTTCAGGGTTTCAATTCCTACGAGCAGTACTTC	CASGVQGFNSYEQYF
TRBD1	TRBV20-1	.	TRBJ1-1	TGCAGTGCCAGGGGGGAGACTGAAGCTTTCTTT	CSARGETEAFF
TRBD2	TRBV6-5	few	TRBJ2-7	TGTGCCAGCAGTCAGGGACTAGCGGGTAGCTACGAGCAGTACTTC	CASSQGLAGSYEQYF
TRBD2	TRBV10-2	.	TRBJ2-7	TGCGCCAGCAGTGACCGCGGGGGAGGATACGAGCAGTACTTC	CASSDRGGGYEQYF
.	TRBV12-5	.	TRBJ2-1	TGTGCTAGTGGTTTGGGGACAGTCAGTGAGCAGTTCTTC	CASGLGTVSEQFF
TRBD1	TRBV4-2	.	TRBJ1-1	TGTGCCAGCAGCACCGGACAGGGGAGGTTGGCTGAAGCTTTCTTT	CASSTGQGRLAEAFF
TRBD1	TRBV14	.	TRBJ2-1	TGTGCCAGCAGCCAAGATCGGACAGGGGTCAATGAGCAGTTCTTC	CASSQDRTGVNEQFF
TRBD1	TRBV5-4	.	TRBJ2-5	TGTGCCAGCAGCTTAAGGACAGGGGGAAACCAAGAGACCCAGTACTTC	CASSLRTGGNQETQYF
.	TRBV20-1	.	TRBJ2-1	TGCAGTGCTAGTAGGACAGACTACAATGAGCAGTTCTTC	CSASRTDYNEQFF